This T cell receptor (beta chain) was found in a study of cytomegalovirus exposure and HLA in healthy donors. 13 Jbeta primers and 60 Vbeta primers were used for the PCR. Method: immunoSEQ multiplex PCR; TCRdb's copy keeps in-frame clones and lacks some. Of about 88,000 clones detected, about 90% appear once; the ten largest clones hold under 2.5%. General study points: Reports indicate that TCR beta sequences accurately predicted the HLA-A and HLA-B alleles of most subjects. Sequencing depth across donors, presence/absence analyses assumed, was roughly uniform.

V was shortened by 0 bases and J by 3 bases, with 17 bases between the two germline ends. Germline V gives CDR1 SGDLS, CDR2 YYNGEE. The CDR3 runs to 17 residues. A note on this clone: Its target is unknown.

The sample was PBMCs. This clonotype was obtained from a man younger than 35 in good health and CMV-seronegative. The chain joins TRBV9 to TRBJ2-3, with D tentatively TRBD2 (5 bases). In nucleotides, the CDR3 is TGTGCCAGCAGCGTAGTACGTGGCGGGCCCGGGACAGATACGCAGTATTTT. Residues: CASSVVRGGPGTDTQYF.